This T cell receptor (beta chain) comes out of a study of T cells in localized non-small cell lung cancer. Study-wide points: Uninvolved neighboring lung showed the greatest T cell clonality, exceeding tumor. One tumor region alone was sequenced, and heterogeneity therefore remains possible. An association was observed between higher blood T cell density and longer overall survival.

On this clone: Its matching antigen is unknown.

The assay was immunoSEQ multiplex PCR, and TCRdb's table has in-frame clones only and misses some. The profile shows some 15,000 clones, 75% to 90% of them singletons. This clonotype was sampled from a female donor of 60 years or more with stage I squamous cell lung carcinoma. The sample was peripheral blood, taken before any cancer treatment.

DNA of the CDR3: TGTGCCAGCAGCGTAGTGAGCGGAATTTACAATGAGCAGTTCTTC. It is translated as CASSVVSGIYNEQFF. V and J are TRBV9 and TRBJ2-1, with D possibly being TRBD2 (5 bases). CDR3 length equals 15 residues. Germline CDR1 and CDR2: SGDLS and YYNGEE. V was trimmed by 0 bases and J by 4 bases, leaving 11 bases between them.